This T cell receptor (beta chain) was profiled in a study of blood T cell repertoires in COVID-19. About the study: Researchers got acute and convalescent COVID-19 samples from the United States, Italy and Spain.

Here immunoSEQ multiplex PCR was the method, and the copy in TCRdb shows in-frame clones only, minus some. The top ten clones hold roughly a sixth of a sample with 27,000 or so clones, roughly nine tenths of them seen once. V lost 5 bases and J lost 1, with 13 bases in between. CDR3 length equals 14 residues. Per germline, CDR1 SGHKS and CDR2 YYEKEE (reference sequence). The chain combines TRBV5-5 with TRBJ2-7, with TRBD1 as a possible D gene (5 bases). Source material: peripheral blood. This sequence originates from a human donor with active COVID-19. The donor label of this sample is uncertain. The CDR3 protein is CASREGALSYEQYF. In nucleotides, the CDR3 is TGTGCCAGCAGGGAAGGGGCCCTGTCCTACGAGCAGTACTTC.